Presented here are 26 T cell receptor beta chains from one specimen sequenced in a study of blood T cell repertoires in COVID-19 (dated by TCRdb to about 2020). Libraries were prepared through the immunoSEQ multiplex PCR assay. In its TCRdb copy, this immuneACCESS table keeps in-frame sequences only and misses some clones. Where compared with another copy, unresolved V genes explain less than half of these, and the others have no known cause. This sample has 120,000 to 150,000 clones in its table, and 85% of those were observed once. The ten largest clones take up 2.6% of the sample. The sample taken for sequencing was peripheral blood. These receptors originate from a human donor with acute or convalescent COVID-19. The donor label of this sample is uncertain.

This chain connects TRBV5-1 to TRBJ1-1, with D maybe TRBD1 (6 bases). Germline-derived CDR1 and CDR2 are SGHRS and YFSETQ. CDR3 length: 13 residues. Trimming took 4 bases from V and 5 from J, leaving 12 bases between them. CDR3 DNA sequence: TGCGCCAGCAGCCCACGAACAGGGACTGAAGCTTTCTTT. As protein: CASSPRTGTEAFF.

CDR3 coding DNA: TGCGCCAGCAGCTTGGCAACCGGGGGACGTGGAAACACCATATATTTT. As protein: CASSLATGGRGNTIYF. V gene TRBV5-1 combines with J gene TRBJ1-3; a possible D gene is TRBD1 (5 bases). CDR1 and CDR2 from the germline V gene are SGHRS and YFSETQ. The CDR3 is 16 residues long. V was cut by 0 bases and J by 3 bases, with 13 bases left in between.

A few counts support this clone. The J gene is TRBJ2-1, the V gene TRBV4-1; tentative D call: TRBD2 (5 bases). The CDR3 has 13 residues. V was pared by 0 bases and J by 10 bases, with 10 bases between. Per the germline V gene, CDR1 is MGHRA and CDR2 is YSYEKL. The CDR3 is CASSQDGPGEQFF. The DNA for the CDR3 is TGCGCCAGCAGCCAAGATGGACCGGGGGAGCAGTTCTTC.

V is TRBV7-6 and J is TRBJ1-1; 8 bases line up with TRBD1. The germline CDR1 and CDR2 sequences are SGHVS and FNYEAQ. The junction had 14 bases not matched to a gene; V was cut back by 5 bases and J by 3 bases. The length of the CDR3 is 17 residues. CDR3 bases: TGTGCCAGCAGCCGGGGAGAACAGGGGGGCCTGGACACTGAAGCTTTCTTT. Residues: CASSRGEQGGLDTEAFF.

This rearrangement joins TRBV4-2 to TRBJ2-1; 14 bases line up with TRBD2. Germline trimming cut 5 bases from V and 8 bases from J; bases unmatched to any gene: 8. The CDR3 runs 16 residues. In germline, CDR1 is LGHNA, CDR2 YNFKEQ. The CDR3 loop is CASSNPGLAGVDEQFF. DNA of the CDR3: TGTGCCAGCAGCAATCCGGGACTAGCGGGGGTCGATGAGCAGTTCTTC.

This clone was found once. The chain uses TRBV2 and TRBJ2-1; 14 bases align to TRBD2. The CDR3 sequence is 17 residues long. Germline CDR1 SNHLY, CDR2 FYNNEI. V lost 0 bases and J lost 10; bases outside the gene matches: 8. In nucleotides, the CDR3 is TGTGCCAGCAGTGAAGCTCCGGGACTAGCGGGAGTGGCGGAGCAGTTCTTC. Translated, it gives CASSEAPGLAGVAEQFF.

J is TRBJ1-1 and V is TRBV3-1 (or the pseudogene TRBV3-2); tentatively, D is TRBD1 (5 bases). V lost 1 base and J lost 0, with 12 bases in between. This CDR3 is built from 16 residues. Germline V gene lookup returns CDR1 LGHDT and CDR2 YNNKEL (reference sequence). CDR3 region: CASSQGVGRVNTEAFF. The DNA of the CDR3 is TGTGCCAGCAGCCAAGGGGTGGGCAGGGTGAACACTGAAGCTTTCTTT.

CDR3: CASSSEGALYNEQFF. As DNA, the CDR3 is TGTGCCAGCAGCTCTGAAGGGGCCTTATACAATGAGCAGTTCTTC. V and J are TRBV7-3 and TRBJ2-1; a weak D match, TRBD1 (5 bases). The V gene's germline CDR1 is SGHTA and CDR2 FQGTGA. CDR3 length: 15 amino acids. The V and J ends lost 4 bases and 4 bases respectively, with 14 bases between them.

The chain employs TRBV6-2 or TRBV6-3 and TRBJ2-1; 11 positions match TRBD2. The germline V gene encodes CDR1 MNHEY and CDR2 SVGEGT. V shed 5 bases and J 6 bases; nucleotides not matched to a gene: 12. CDR3 length: 17 amino acids. The CDR3 nucleotides are TGTGCCAGCAGTAACCCATTAGCGGGAGGGAGTGTCAATGAGCAGTTCTTC. Residues: CASSNPLAGGSVNEQFF.

The J gene is TRBJ2-7, the V gene TRBV5-1; D is undetermined. Germline CDR1 reads SGHRS; CDR2 reads YFSETQ. Trimming removed 0 bases from V and 6 bases from J, with 16 bases in between. The CDR3 consists of 15 residues. The CDR3 protein is CASSLVLGSTGEQYF. The CDR3 coding sequence is TGCGCCAGCAGCTTGGTTCTTGGATCAACGGGCGAGCAGTACTTC.

The chain recombines TRBV27 with TRBJ2-7; 12 nucleotides align to TRBD2. After removal of 6 bases from V and 7 bases from J, the junction contained 7 bases not matched to a gene. Per germline, CDR1 MNHEY and CDR2 SMNVEV (reference sequence). This CDR3 contains 14 residues. CDR3 nucleotide sequence: TGTGCCAGCAGGCGACTAGCGGGAGTTAAAGAGCAGTACGTC. It yields the protein CASRRLAGVKEQYV.

Written as DNA, the CDR3 is TGTGCCATCAGTGAGTTGACAACTGGAAACACCATATATTTT. Translating it yields CAISELTTGNTIYF. V gene TRBV10-3 combines with J gene TRBJ1-3, with D hard to call. Germline V CDR1 and CDR2: ENHRY, SYGVKD. CDR3 length: 14 amino acids. Trimming cost V 1 base and J 2 bases, with 6 bases left between them.

Turning to this clone: The sample contains more than one DNA sequence encoding this CDR3. The chain carries TRBV27 and TRBJ1-3; no clear D. Trimming removed 4 bases from V and 1 base from J, with 5 bases in between. Germline V gene sequence: CDR1 MNHEY, CDR2 SMNVEV (reference sequence). The CDR3 extends over 13 amino acids. In DNA, the CDR3 is TGTGCCAGCAGTTCGGGGTCTGGAAACACCATATATTTT. It translates to CASSSGSGNTIYF.

The genes are TRBV7-2 and TRBJ2-1; 10 bases agree with TRBD2. CDR3 length: 12 amino acids. CDR1 and CDR2 from the germline V gene are SGHTA and FQGNSA. J gave up 14 bases and V 6 bases, and 7 bases lay outside the gene matches. CDR3 in DNA: TGTGCCAGCAGGCCAGCGGGAGGGCGGGAGTTCTTC. This gives the protein CASRPAGGREFF.

The CDR3: CASSDRTGGADTEAFF. CDR3 bases: TGTGCCAGCAGTGACAGAACAGGGGGAGCTGACACTGAAGCTTTCTTT. This chain joins TRBV2 and TRBJ1-1; TRBD1 aligns across 8 bases. V dropped 3 bases and J dropped 3; count of bases not matched to a gene: 9. The CDR3 has 16 residues. Germline assignment: CDR1 SNHLY and CDR2 FYNNEI.

This chain connects TRBV27 to TRBJ1-5; unclear D gene. CDR1 is MNHEY, CDR2 SMNVEV, per germline (reference sequence). The V gene lost 1 base and the J gene lost 5 bases, with 6 bases spanning the gap. This CDR3 comprises 13 residues. CDR3 nucleotides: TGTGCCAGCAGTTTATTAGCAGATCAGCCCCAGCATTTT. It encodes CASSLLADQPQHF.

The chain links TRBV7-2 to TRBJ1-1; TRBD1 aligns across 11 bases. The germline gives CDR1 SGHTA, CDR2 FQGNSA. V was clipped by 3 bases and J by 0 bases; unmatched bases: 12. The CDR3 is 19 amino acids. The CDR3 nucleotides are TGTGCCAGCAGCTTCCGGGCCCGGACAGGGGGCAATCTGAACACTGAAGCTTTCTTT. Protein sequence: CASSFRARTGGNLNTEAFF.

The chain employs TRBV6-1 and TRBJ1-5, with 11 bases that match TRBD1. CDR3 length equals 16 residues. V trimming: 0 bases; J trimming: 7 bases; junction bases outside the gene matches: 5. Germline V gene data show CDR1 as MNHNS and CDR2 as SASEGT. The DNA of the CDR3 is TGTGCCAGCAGTGAAGCGGTCGGACAGGGGGCCCAGCCCCAGCATTTT. Translation: CASSEAVGQGAQPQHF.

The chain employs TRBV2 and TRBJ1-4; TRBD1 matches at 9 bases. There are 14 residues in the CDR3. Germline trimming cut 7 bases from V and 8 bases from J; bases unmatched to any gene: 8. Germline values: CDR1 SNHLY, CDR2 FYNNEI. The CDR3 region is CASTPGQGGEKLFF. The CDR3 bases are TGTGCCAGCACACCGGGACAGGGTGGGGAAAAACTGTTTTTT.

The sample holds one count of this clone. The chain uses TRBV28 and TRBJ1-5; 8 nucleotides align to TRBD1. V lost 6 bases, J lost 6 bases, and 7 bases stayed unmatched. The CDR3 length is 14 residues. Germline loops: CDR1 MDHEN, CDR2 SYDVKM. The CDR3 DNA sequence: TGTGCCAGCAGGGAAACAGGGACAGGTCAGCCCCAGCATTTT. Protein sequence: CASRETGTGQPQHF.

The chain uses TRBV5-8 and TRBJ2-4; the match to TRBD1 covers 7 bases. The V gene end was trimmed by 4 bases and the J gene end by 3 bases; junction bases not matched to a gene: 7. This CDR3 region has 15 residues. The germline V gene has CDR1 SGHTS and CDR2 YDEGEE. Here the CDR3 DNA reads TGTGCCAGCAGCACAGGGGTGGTAGGCAAAAACATTCAGTACTTC. Translating it yields CASSTGVVGKNIQYF. The full variable domain, completed using reference TRBV5-8 and TRBJ2-4, is EAGVTQSPTHLIKTRGQQATLRCSPISGHTSVYWYQQALGLGLQFLLWYDEGEERNRGNFPPRFSGRQFPNYSSELNVNALELEDSALYLCASSTGVVGKNIQYFGAGTRLSVL.

This sequence joins TRBV5-1 and TRBJ2-3; D is perhaps TRBD1 (5 bases). V was trimmed by 5 bases and J by 4 bases, leaving 8 bases between them. In germline, CDR1 is SGHRS, CDR2 YFSETQ. CDR3 length equals 12 residues. The CDR3 DNA sequence: TGCGCCAGCAGGGTAGGGGCAGATACGCAGTATTTT. Translating it yields CASRVGADTQYF.

This chain connects TRBV5-1 to TRBJ2-2; 8 bases agree with TRBD1. V shed 4 bases, J shed 7 bases, and the junction held 6 bases outside the gene matches. Germline V gene sequence: CDR1 SGHRS, CDR2 YFSETQ. CDR3 length: 14 amino acids. This chain's CDR3 is CASSLDRDDGELFF. As DNA, the CDR3 is TGCGCCAGCAGCCTGGACAGGGATGACGGGGAGCTGTTTTTT.

This clone was seen just once. The chain uses TRBV12-3 or TRBV12-4 and TRBJ1-1; TRBD1 agrees at 9 bases. The junction had 2 bases not matched to a gene; V was cut back by 4 bases and J by 5 bases. The CDR3 runs to 13 residues. The CDR3 loop is CASSSTGGTEAFF. The CDR3 nucleotides are TGTGCCAGCAGTTCGACAGGGGGGACTGAAGCTTTCTTT.

V and J are TRBV28 and TRBJ2-3; the D is unclear. The germline gives CDR1 MDHEN, CDR2 SYDVKM. The ends were cut back, 6 bases at V and 3 bases at J, with 4 bases in the middle. The length of the CDR3 is 11 residues. This chain's CDR3 is CASSTTDTQYF. CDR3 in DNA: TGTGCCAGCAGCACAACAGATACGCAGTATTTT.

The chain links TRBV19 to TRBJ1-4; D is perhaps TRBD1 (6 bases). This CDR3 contains 17 residues. Germline assignment: CDR1 LNHDA and CDR2 SQIVND (reference sequence). V lost 3 bases and J 0 bases, leaving 14 bases between the germline ends. CDR3 protein: CASSIPGAPATNEKLFF. In DNA form, the CDR3 reads TGTGCCAGTAGTATCCCAGGGGCCCCCGCAACTAATGAAAAACTGTTTTTT.